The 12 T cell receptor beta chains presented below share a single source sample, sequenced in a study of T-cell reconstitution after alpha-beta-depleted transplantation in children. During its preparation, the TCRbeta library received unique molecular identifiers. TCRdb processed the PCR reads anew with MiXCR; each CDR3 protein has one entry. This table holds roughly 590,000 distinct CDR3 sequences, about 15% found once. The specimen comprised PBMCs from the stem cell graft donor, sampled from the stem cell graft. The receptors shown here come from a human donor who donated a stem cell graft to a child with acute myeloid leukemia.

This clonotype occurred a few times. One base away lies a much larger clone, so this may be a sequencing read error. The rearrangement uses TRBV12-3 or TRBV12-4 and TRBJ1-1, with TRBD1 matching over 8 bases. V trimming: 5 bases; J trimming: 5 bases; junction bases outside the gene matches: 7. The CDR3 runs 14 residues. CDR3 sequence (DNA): TGTGCCAGCAGTACCCGGACAGGGAAGACTGAAGCTTTCTTT. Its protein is CASSTRTGKTEAFF.

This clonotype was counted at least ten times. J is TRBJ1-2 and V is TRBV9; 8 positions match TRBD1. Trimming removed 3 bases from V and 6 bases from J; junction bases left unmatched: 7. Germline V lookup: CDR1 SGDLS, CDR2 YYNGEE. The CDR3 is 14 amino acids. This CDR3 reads CASSAWTGRDGYTF. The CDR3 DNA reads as TGTGCCAGCAGCGCTTGGACAGGGAGGGATGGCTACACCTTC.

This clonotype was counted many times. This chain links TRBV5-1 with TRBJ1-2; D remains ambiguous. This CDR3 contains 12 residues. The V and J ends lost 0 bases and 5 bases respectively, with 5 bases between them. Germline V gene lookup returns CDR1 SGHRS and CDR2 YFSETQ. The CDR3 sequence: CASSLDWYGYTF. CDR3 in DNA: TGCGCCAGCAGCTTGGACTGGTATGGCTACACCTTC.

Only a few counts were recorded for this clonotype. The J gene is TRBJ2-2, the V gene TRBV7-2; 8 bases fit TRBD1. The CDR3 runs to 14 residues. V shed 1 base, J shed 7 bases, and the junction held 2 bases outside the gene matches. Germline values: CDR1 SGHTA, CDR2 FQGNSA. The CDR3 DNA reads TGTGCCAGCAGCTTAGACAGGGGGAACGGGGAGCTGTTTTTT. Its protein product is CASSLDRGNGELFF.

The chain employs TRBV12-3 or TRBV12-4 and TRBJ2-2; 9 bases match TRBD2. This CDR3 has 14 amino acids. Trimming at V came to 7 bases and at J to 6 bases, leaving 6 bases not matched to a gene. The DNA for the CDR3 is TGTGCCAGCAATAAGGCGGGGGGGCCCGGGGAGCTGTTTTTT. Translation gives CASNKAGGPGELFF.

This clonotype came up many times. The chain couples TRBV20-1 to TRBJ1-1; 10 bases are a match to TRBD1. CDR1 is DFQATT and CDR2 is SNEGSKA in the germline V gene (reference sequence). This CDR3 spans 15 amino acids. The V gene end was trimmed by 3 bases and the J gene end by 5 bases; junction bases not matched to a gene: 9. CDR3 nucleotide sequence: TGCAGTGCTAGGGCTCGGACAGGGGGACGGACTGAAGCTTTCTTT. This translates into CSARARTGGRTEAFF.

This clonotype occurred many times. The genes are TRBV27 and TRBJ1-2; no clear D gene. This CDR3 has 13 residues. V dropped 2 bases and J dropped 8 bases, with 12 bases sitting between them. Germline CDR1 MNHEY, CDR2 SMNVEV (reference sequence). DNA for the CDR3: TGTGCCAGCAGTTTAAGGGCTGGGCAGGGCTACACCTTC. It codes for CASSLRAGQGYTF.

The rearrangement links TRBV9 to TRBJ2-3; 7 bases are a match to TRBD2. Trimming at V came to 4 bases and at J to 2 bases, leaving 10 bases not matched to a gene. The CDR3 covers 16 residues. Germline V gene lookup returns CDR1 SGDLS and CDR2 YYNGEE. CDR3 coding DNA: TGTGCCAGCAGCCCCTACGAGCGGGGCTTCACAGATACGCAGTATTTT. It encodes CASSPYERGFTDTQYF.

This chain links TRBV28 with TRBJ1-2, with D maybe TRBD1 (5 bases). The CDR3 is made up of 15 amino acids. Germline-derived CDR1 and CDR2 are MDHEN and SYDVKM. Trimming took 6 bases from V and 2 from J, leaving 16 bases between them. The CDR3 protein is CASSPTAEGNYGYTF. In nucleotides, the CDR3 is TGTGCCAGCAGCCCCACCGCTGAGGGGAACTATGGCTACACCTTC.

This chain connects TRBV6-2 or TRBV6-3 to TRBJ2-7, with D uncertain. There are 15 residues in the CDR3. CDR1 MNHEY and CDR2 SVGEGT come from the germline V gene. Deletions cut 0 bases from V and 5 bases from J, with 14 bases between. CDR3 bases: TGTGCCAGCAGTTACTCAGTCAGGCCCAACGACGAGCAGTACTTC. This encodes CASSYSVRPNDEQYF.

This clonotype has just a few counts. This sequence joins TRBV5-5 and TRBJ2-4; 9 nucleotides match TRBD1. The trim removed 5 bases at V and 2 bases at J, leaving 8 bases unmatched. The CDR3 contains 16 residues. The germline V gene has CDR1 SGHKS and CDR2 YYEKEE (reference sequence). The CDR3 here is CASSAGTGWTKNIQYF. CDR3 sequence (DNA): TGTGCCAGCAGTGCCGGGACAGGGTGGACCAAAAACATTCAGTACTTC.

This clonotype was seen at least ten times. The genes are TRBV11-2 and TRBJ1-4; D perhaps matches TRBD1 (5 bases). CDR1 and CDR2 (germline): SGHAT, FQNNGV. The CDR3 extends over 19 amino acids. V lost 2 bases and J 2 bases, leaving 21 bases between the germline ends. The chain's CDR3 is CASSLIRLGGSTTNEKLFF. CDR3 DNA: TGTGCCAGCAGCTTAATCCGACTTGGGGGTTCTACGACTAATGAAAAACTGTTTTTT. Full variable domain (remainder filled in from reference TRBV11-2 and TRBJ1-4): EAGVAQSPRYKIIEKRQSVAFWCNPISGHATLYWYQQILGQGPKLLIQFQNNGVVDDSQLPKDRFSAERLKGVDSTLKIQPAKLEDSAVYLCASSLIRLGGSTTNEKLFFGSGTQLSVL.